What follows are 22 T cell receptor beta chains derived from one specimen sequenced in a study of T-cell reconstitution after alpha-beta-depleted transplantation in children. For TCRbeta, the library was prepared with unique molecular identifiers. TCRdb passed the PCR reads through MiXCR, listing each CDR3 protein once. Of about 610,000 distinct CDR3 sequences in the sample, 10% to 13% were seen once. The sequences come from PBMCs from the stem cell graft donor, collected from the stem cell graft. Every receptor here comes from a human donor who donated a stem cell graft to a child with acute myeloid leukemia.

This clonotype showed up many times. The gene calls are TRBV29-1 and TRBJ2-1; 7 nucleotides align to TRBD1. Germline CDR1 and CDR2: SQVTM and ANQGSEA. V was pared by 4 bases and J by 12 bases, with 6 bases of the junction left unmatched. The CDR3 is 11 amino acids. The CDR3 here is CSVASTGSQFF. CDR3 DNA: TGCAGCGTTGCTTCGACAGGGTCGCAGTTCTTC.

In this sample, this clonotype turned up many times. The genes are TRBV7-8 and TRBJ1-4, with D maybe TRBD1 (5 bases). CDR1 and CDR2 from the germline V gene are SGHVS and FQNEAQ. Trimming pared 1 base from V and 0 bases from J, leaving 15 bases between. CDR3 length: 18 residues. CDR3 loop: CASSLDSSGPATNEKLFF. CDR3 in DNA: TGTGCCAGCAGCTTAGACTCTTCGGGACCTGCAACTAATGAAAAACTGTTTTTT.

This clonotype occurred a few times. The CDR3 region is CSASGGPGTDTQYF. Here the CDR3 DNA reads TGCAGTGCTTCTGGGGGCCCAGGGACAGATACGCAGTATTTT. This chain links TRBV20-1 with TRBJ2-3; TRBD1 might be the D (6 bases). Trimming removed 5 bases at V and 3 bases at J, with 15 bases between. CDR3 size: 14 residues. Germline V gene data show CDR1 as DFQATT and CDR2 as SNEGSKA (reference sequence).

This clonotype has ten or more counts. The J gene is TRBJ2-3, the V gene TRBV20-1; D is unclear. Germline CDR1 and CDR2: DFQATT and SNEGSKA (reference sequence). The CDR3 covers 15 residues. V was shortened by 2 bases and J by 2 bases, with 14 bases between the two germline ends. DNA for the CDR3: TGCAGTGCTAGAAGCTTGGCTTTCCTCACAGATACGCAGTATTTT. Translated, it gives CSARSLAFLTDTQYF.

This clonotype was detected a few times. The J gene is TRBJ2-1, the V gene TRBV28, with D tentatively TRBD1 (5 bases). Germline lookup yields CDR1 MDHEN and CDR2 SYDVKM. This CDR3 is built from 12 residues. Deletions cut 11 bases from V and 9 bases from J, with 17 bases between. CDR3 loop: CASLGQGGEQFF. CDR3 nucleotide sequence: TGTGCCTCCCTCGGCCAGGGCGGTGAGCAGTTCTTC.

This chain uses TRBV20-1 with TRBJ2-1, with 15 bases that match TRBD2. Germline values: CDR1 DFQATT, CDR2 SNEGSKA (reference sequence). The CDR3 is made up of 20 amino acids. With V trimmed by 0 bases and J by 2 bases, 11 bases remained unmatched. The CDR3 sequence is CSARDLKGLAGGDTYNEQFF. The DNA for the CDR3 is TGCAGTGCTAGAGATCTCAAGGGACTAGCGGGAGGAGATACCTACAATGAGCAGTTCTTC.

The chain couples TRBV12-3 or TRBV12-4 to TRBJ1-5; D gene unclear. V lost 2 bases, J lost 0 bases, and 11 bases lay in between. The CDR3 covers 16 residues. In nucleotides, the CDR3 is TGTGCCAGCAGTTTATGGCAGACGTATAGCAATCAGCCCCAGCATTTT. This codes for CASSLWQTYSNQPQHF.

The chain links TRBV10-3 to TRBJ2-1, with TRBD2 matching over 13 bases. The V and J ends lost 4 bases and 9 bases, in that order; junction bases with no gene match: 18. CDR1 and CDR2 from the germline V gene are ENHRY and SYGVKD. CDR3 length: 19 residues. The CDR3 sequence is CAISATGTSGILKTAEQFF. CDR3 DNA sequence: TGTGCCATCAGTGCCACCGGGACTAGCGGGATCCTCAAGACTGCTGAGCAGTTCTTC.

V and J are TRBV24-1 and TRBJ2-3; D not resolved. CDR1 and CDR2 from the germline V gene are KGHDR and SFDVKD. The CDR3 has 13 amino acids. V lost 4 bases to trimming and J lost 4 bases, with 8 bases between them. CDR3: CATSDPPSDTQYF. Written as DNA, the CDR3 is TGTGCCACCAGTGACCCTCCCTCAGATACGCAGTATTTT.

This clonotype was detected many times. V gene TRBV6-2 or TRBV6-3 combines with J gene TRBJ2-1; tentatively, D is TRBD2 (6 bases). Germline loops: CDR1 MNHEY, CDR2 SVGEGT. The CDR3 totals 13 residues. V lost 10 bases and J lost 11, with 21 bases in between. CDR3 region: CAISEGLAIKQFF. The CDR3 region has the DNA TGTGCCATTTCGGAGGGTCTAGCCATTAAGCAGTTCTTC.

The chain carries TRBV5-1 and TRBJ2-3, with 7 bases fitting TRBD1. The CDR3 consists of 15 residues. Per germline, CDR1 SGHRS and CDR2 YFSETQ. With V trimmed by 1 base and J by 1 base, 3 bases remained unmatched. The CDR3 spells CASSLNDRGTDTQYF. The CDR3 DNA reads TGCGCCAGCAGCTTGAACGACAGGGGCACAGATACGCAGTATTTT.

This clonotype was recorded many times. CDR3 residues: CASSQDGGRFTDTQYF. The CDR3 DNA follows: TGCGCCAGCAGCCAAGACGGCGGGAGGTTCACAGATACGCAGTATTTT. V gene TRBV4-3 combines with J gene TRBJ2-3; the match to TRBD2 covers 8 bases. Germline CDR1 is LGHNA and CDR2 is YSLEER. The V segment lost 0 bases and the J segment 2 bases; nucleotides outside the gene matches: 4. The CDR3 length is 16 residues.

This clonotype has a handful of counts. The chain recombines TRBV5-1 with TRBJ1-3, with D hard to call. Trimming pared 0 bases from V and 0 bases from J, leaving 7 bases between. This CDR3 region has 15 residues. In germline, CDR1 is SGHRS, CDR2 YFSETQ. The CDR3 is CASSLEGPSGNTIYF. The CDR3 bases are TGCGCCAGCAGCTTGGAAGGCCCCTCTGGAAACACCATATATTTT.

This clonotype appeared a few times. V gene TRBV24-1 combines with J gene TRBJ1-2; 10 bases are a match to TRBD1. The CDR3 consists of 14 residues. Germline CDR1 is KGHDR and CDR2 is SFDVKD. V shed 4 bases and J 6 bases; nucleotides not matched to a gene: 4. CDR3: CATSEAGTGDGYTF. The CDR3 nucleotides are TGTGCCACCAGTGAAGCCGGGACAGGGGATGGCTACACCTTC.

The table lists this clonotype with many counts. V usage is TRBV29-1 and J usage is TRBJ1-1; TRBD1 is a possible D gene (5 bases). V lost 6 bases, J lost 5 bases, and 13 bases lay in between. Germline values: CDR1 SQVTM, CDR2 ANQGSEA. The CDR3 is 12 residues long. As DNA, the CDR3 is TGCAGCGTAAAGGGGACGGGAACTGAAGCTTTCTTT. The encoded protein is CSVKGTGTEAFF.

At least ten counts were recorded for this clonotype. The chain couples TRBV3-1 to TRBJ2-7; 13 bases map to TRBD2. Trimming cost V 0 bases and J 4 bases; bases outside gene matches: 15. The CDR3 has 20 amino acids. Germline V gene lookup returns CDR1 LGHDT and CDR2 YNNKEL (reference sequence). The CDR3 protein is CASSQDPRTSGSSLPYEQYF. For the CDR3, the DNA is TGTGCCAGCAGCCAAGATCCGAGGACTAGCGGGAGTTCCTTGCCTTACGAGCAGTACTTC.

This clonotype has a handful of counts. V usage is TRBV11-2 and J usage is TRBJ1-1, with TRBD1 matching over 8 bases. Per germline, CDR1 SGHAT and CDR2 FQNNGV. Germline trimming cut 2 bases from V and 11 bases from J; bases unmatched to any gene: 7. The CDR3 is 13 amino acids. DNA for the CDR3: TGTGCCAGCAGCTTACGGCAGGGGGCAAGGGCTTTCTTT. This translates into CASSLRQGARAFF.

There are a few counts of this clonotype. The V gene is TRBV28, the J gene TRBJ1-2; a weak D match, TRBD1 (6 bases). The CDR3 covers 15 residues. CDR1 MDHEN and CDR2 SYDVKM come from the germline V gene. The ends were cut back, 1 base at V and 5 bases at J, with 14 bases in the middle. The CDR3 DNA sequence: TGTGCCAGCAGTTTATACAGGGCTCAGTTTTATGGCTACACCTTC. Its translation: CASSLYRAQFYGYTF.

This clonotype was found a few times. The chain couples TRBV30 to TRBJ2-5; no definite D call. This CDR3 spans 13 amino acids. Germline V gene sequence: CDR1 GTSNPN, CDR2 SVGIG (reference sequence). Trimming left V 4 bases short and J 3 bases short, with 12 bases between. The CDR3 DNA reads TGTGCCTGGATGAAGATGGCAAAAGAGACCCAGTACTTC. Encoded protein: CAWMKMAKETQYF.

This chain joins TRBV3-1 and TRBJ2-3, with 14 bases matching TRBD2. Germline CDR1 is LGHDT and CDR2 is YNNKEL (reference sequence). Germline trimming cut 5 bases from V and 1 base from J; bases unmatched to any gene: 5. This CDR3 is built from 17 residues. The CDR3 spells CASSDGTSGRRTDTQYF. CDR3 nucleotide sequence: TGTGCCAGCAGCGACGGGACTAGCGGGAGACGCACAGATACGCAGTATTTT.

In its sample, this clonotype was seen a few times. The rearrangement uses TRBV28 and TRBJ2-7; the D is unclear. The V gene's germline CDR1 is MDHEN and CDR2 SYDVKM. V gave up 10 bases and J gave up 2 bases, with 12 bases separating them. This CDR3 comprises 12 residues. The CDR3 sequence: CATRLEPYEQYF. The CDR3 DNA follows: TGTGCCACCCGACTGGAGCCCTACGAGCAGTACTTC.

The table lists this clonotype with a few counts. The gene calls are TRBV25-1 and TRBJ2-7; D perhaps matches TRBD2 (5 bases). V lost 6 bases, J lost 3 bases, and 12 bases lay in between. There are 13 residues in the CDR3. The germline CDR1 and CDR2 sequences are MGHDK and SYGVNS. The CDR3 region has the DNA TGTGCCAGCAGCTCACTAGGCCTCTACGAGCAGTACTTC. Residues: CASSSLGLYEQYF.